The clone carrying this T cell receptor (beta chain) turned up a few times. Its specificity is not known. The CDR3 sequence is 15 residues long. The V segment lost 1 base and the J segment 6 bases; nucleotides outside the gene matches: 6. Germline V lookup: CDR1 LGHDT, CDR2 YNNKEL (reference sequence). It was genomic DNA that served as the template for profiling TCR beta VDJ and CDR3. TCRdb called the reads again in MiXCR, with one record for every CDR3 protein. The table has about 180,000 distinct CDR3 sequences, around half seen once. The sample is drawn from a study of CD8+CD57+ T cells in acquired aplastic anemia. Study in general: The DNA of sorted CD4+ and CD8+ cells averaged 3.2 ug. Study-level results: The study found no significant CD8+ Simpson's diversity difference between patients and controls. Patients had twenty-nine CD8+ CDR3 sequences in common with controls (the shared set).

The receptor was derived from a human donor in good health. The chain carries TRBV3-1 and TRBJ2-1; 7 nucleotides match TRBD2. The sequenced sample was sorted CD4+, CD8+, or CD8+CD57+ T cells (not recorded which) from PBMCs. CDR3 residues: CASSQVSGLLNEQFF. The CDR3 nucleotides read TGTGCCAGCAGCCAAGTTAGCGGGTTACTCAATGAGCAGTTCTTC.